The sequence of this T cell receptor beta chain was determined in a study of cytomegalovirus exposure and HLA in healthy donors. With 6 bases removed from V and 6 bases from J, the gap between germline ends came to 13 bases. This CDR3 comprises 13 residues. The germline V gene encodes CDR1 LNHDA and CDR2 SQIVND (reference sequence). The PCR had 60 Vbeta and 13 Jbeta primers. TCRdb keeps only in-frame clones here, not all; method: immunoSEQ multiplex PCR. The data show some 71,000 clones, 60% to 85% seen once. J is TRBJ2-3 and V is TRBV19; a possible D gene is TRBD2 (5 bases). Material for sequencing was PBMCs. This clonotype originated in a man between 18 and 35 years old in good health and CMV-seronegative. The CDR3 region has the DNA TGTGCCAGTAGGTTAGAGCGGAGCGATACGCAGTATTTT. It is translated as CASRLERSDTQYF.